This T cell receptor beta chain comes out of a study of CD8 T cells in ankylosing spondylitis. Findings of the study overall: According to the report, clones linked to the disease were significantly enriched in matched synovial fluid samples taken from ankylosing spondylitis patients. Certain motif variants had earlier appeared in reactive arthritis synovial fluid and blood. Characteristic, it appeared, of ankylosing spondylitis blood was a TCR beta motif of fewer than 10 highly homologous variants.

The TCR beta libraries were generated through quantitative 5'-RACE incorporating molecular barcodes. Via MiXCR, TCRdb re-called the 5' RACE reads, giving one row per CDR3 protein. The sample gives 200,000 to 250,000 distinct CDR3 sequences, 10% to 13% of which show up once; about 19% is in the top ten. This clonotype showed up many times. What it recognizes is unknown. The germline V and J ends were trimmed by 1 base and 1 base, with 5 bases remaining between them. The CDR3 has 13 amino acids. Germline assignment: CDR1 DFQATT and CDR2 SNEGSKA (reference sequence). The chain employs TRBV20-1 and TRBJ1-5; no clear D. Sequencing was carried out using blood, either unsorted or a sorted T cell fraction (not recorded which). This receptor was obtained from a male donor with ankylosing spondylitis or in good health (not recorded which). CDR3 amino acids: CSARVGSNQPQHF. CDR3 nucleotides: TGCAGTGCTAGAGTAGGGAGCAATCAGCCCCAGCATTTT.